The present T cell receptor beta chain was sequenced within a study of technical replicates of blood from four donors. Clones were sequenced by immunoSEQ multiplex PCR, and TCRdb holds only the in-frame ones, with some missing. This table holds tens of thousands of clones, roughly 92% found once. The CDR3 consists of 18 residues. Trimming removed 1 base from V and 1 base from J; junction bases left unmatched: 11. Germline lookup yields CDR1 SGHNT and CDR2 YYREEE (reference sequence). The genes are TRBV5-4 and TRBJ2-1, with 7 nucleotides matching TRBD2. The sample comprised T cells isolated from PBMCs. The TCR originated in a human donor in good health. The CDR3 nucleotides are TGTGCCAGCAGCTTGATGGGTTCCCCTAGCGGTTCCTACAATGAGCAGTTCTTC. Its translation: CASSLMGSPSGSYNEQFF.